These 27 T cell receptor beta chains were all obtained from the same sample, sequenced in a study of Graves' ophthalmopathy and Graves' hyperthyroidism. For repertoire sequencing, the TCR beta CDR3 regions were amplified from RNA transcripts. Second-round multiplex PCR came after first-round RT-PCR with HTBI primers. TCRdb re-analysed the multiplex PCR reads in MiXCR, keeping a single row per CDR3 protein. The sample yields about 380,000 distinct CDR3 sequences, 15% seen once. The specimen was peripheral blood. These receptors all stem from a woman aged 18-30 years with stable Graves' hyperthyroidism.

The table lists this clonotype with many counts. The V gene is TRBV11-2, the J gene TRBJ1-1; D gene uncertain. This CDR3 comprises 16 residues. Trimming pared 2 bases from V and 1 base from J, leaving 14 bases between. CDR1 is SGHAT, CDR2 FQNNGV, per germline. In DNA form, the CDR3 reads TGTGCCAGCAGCTTAAACAACGGTTTCCCGAACACTGAAGCTTTCTTT. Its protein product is CASSLNNGFPNTEAFF.

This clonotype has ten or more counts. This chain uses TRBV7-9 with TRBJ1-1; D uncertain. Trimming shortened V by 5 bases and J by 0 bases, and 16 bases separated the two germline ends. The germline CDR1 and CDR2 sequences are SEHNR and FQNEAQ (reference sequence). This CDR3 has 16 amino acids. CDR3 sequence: CASSPPITIVNTEAFF. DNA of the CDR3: TGTGCCAGCAGCCCTCCCATAACAATCGTGAACACTGAAGCTTTCTTT.

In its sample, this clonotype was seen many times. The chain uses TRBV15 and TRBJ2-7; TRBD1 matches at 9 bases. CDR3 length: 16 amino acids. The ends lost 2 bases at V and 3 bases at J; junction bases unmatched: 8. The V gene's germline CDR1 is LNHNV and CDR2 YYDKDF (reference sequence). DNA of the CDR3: TGTGCCACCAGCAGATATCCCGGGACAGGGTTCTACGAGCAGTACTTC. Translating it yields CATSRYPGTGFYEQYF.

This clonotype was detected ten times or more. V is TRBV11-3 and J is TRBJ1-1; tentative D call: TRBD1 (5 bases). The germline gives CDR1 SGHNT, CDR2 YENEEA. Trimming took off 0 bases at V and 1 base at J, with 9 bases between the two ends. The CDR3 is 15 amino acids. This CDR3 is CASSLEMGGNTEAFF. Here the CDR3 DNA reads TGTGCCAGCAGCTTAGAAATGGGGGGGAACACTGAAGCTTTCTTT.

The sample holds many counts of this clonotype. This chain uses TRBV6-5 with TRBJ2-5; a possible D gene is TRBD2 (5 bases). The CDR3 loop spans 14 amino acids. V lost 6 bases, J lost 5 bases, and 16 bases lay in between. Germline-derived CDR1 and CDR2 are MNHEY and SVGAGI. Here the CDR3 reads CASSLAHNAETQYF. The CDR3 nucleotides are TGTGCCAGCAGCCTAGCTCACAATGCGGAGACCCAGTACTTC.

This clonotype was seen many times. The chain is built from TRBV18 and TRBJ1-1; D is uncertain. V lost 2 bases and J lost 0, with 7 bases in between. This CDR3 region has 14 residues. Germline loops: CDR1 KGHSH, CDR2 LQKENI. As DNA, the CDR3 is TGTGCCAGCTCACCAGAGTTGGTGAACACTGAAGCTTTCTTT. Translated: CASSPELVNTEAFF.

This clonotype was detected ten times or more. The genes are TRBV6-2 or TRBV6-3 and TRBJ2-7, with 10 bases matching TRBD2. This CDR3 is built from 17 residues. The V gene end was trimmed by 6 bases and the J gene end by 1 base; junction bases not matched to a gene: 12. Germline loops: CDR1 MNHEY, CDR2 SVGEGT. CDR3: CASSPYGGLARSYEQYF. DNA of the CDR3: TGTGCCAGCAGCCCATATGGGGGACTAGCGAGGTCCTACGAGCAGTACTTC.

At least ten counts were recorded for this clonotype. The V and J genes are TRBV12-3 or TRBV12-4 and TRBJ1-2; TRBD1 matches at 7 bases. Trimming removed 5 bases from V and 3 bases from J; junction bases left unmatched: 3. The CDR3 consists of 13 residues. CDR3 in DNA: TGTGCCAGCAGTCAGGGGGTGGACTATGGCTACACCTTC. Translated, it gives CASSQGVDYGYTF.

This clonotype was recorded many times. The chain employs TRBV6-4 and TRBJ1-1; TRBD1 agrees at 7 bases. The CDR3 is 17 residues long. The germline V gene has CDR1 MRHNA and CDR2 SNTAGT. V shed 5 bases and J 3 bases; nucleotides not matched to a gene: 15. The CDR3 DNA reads TGTGCCAGCAGTCCCCTTTTGCCGGGACAGATATACACTGAAGCTTTCTTT. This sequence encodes CASSPLLPGQIYTEAFF.

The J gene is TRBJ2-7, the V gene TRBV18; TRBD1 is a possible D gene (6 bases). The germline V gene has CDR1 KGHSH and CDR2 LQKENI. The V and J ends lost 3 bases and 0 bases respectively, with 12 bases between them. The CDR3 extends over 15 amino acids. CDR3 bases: TGTGCCAGCTCACCCCGGGACACCTCCTCCTACGAGCAGTACTTC. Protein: CASSPRDTSSYEQYF.

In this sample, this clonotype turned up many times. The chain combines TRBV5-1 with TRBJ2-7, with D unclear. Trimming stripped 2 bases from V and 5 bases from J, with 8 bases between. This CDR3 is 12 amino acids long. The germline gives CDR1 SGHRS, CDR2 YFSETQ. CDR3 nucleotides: TGCGCCAGCAGCTTAGTTCCGAACGAGCAGTACTTC. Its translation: CASSLVPNEQYF.

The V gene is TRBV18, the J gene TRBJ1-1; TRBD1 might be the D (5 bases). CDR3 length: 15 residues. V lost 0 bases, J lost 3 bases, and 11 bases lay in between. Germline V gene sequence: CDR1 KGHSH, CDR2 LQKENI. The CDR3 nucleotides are TGTGCCAGCTCACCACCTAAACCGGGGGACACTGAAGCTTTCTTT. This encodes CASSPPKPGDTEAFF.

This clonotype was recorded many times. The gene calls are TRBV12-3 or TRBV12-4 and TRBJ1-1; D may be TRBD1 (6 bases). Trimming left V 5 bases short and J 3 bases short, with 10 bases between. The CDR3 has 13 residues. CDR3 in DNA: TGTGCCAGCAGTGAGAGGGGGGACACTGAAGCTTTCTTT. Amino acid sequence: CASSERGDTEAFF.

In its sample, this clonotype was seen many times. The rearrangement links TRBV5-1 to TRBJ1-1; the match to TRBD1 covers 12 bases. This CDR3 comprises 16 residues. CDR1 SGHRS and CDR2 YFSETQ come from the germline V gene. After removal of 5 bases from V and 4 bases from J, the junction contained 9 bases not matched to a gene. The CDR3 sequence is CASSSGTGGFGTEAFF. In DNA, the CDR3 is TGCGCCAGCAGTTCCGGGACAGGGGGCTTCGGCACTGAAGCTTTCTTT.

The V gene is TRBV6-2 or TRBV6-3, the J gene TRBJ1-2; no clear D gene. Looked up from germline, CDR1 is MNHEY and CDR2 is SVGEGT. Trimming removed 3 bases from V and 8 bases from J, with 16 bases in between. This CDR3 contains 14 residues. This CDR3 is CASSYSREAGGYTF. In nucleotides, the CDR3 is TGTGCCAGCAGTTATTCCCGGGAAGCGGGAGGCTACACCTTC.

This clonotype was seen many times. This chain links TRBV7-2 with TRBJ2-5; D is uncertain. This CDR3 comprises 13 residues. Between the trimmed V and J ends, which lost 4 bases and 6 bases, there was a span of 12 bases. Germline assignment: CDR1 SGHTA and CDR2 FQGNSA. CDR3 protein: CASSSDFDKTQYF. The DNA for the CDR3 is TGTGCCAGCAGCTCCGACTTCGATAAGACCCAGTACTTC.

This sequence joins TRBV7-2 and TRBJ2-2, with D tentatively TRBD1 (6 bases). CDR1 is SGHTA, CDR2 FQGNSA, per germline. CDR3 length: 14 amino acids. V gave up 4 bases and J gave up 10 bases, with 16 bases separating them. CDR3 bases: TGTGCCAGCAGCTCCCGTCCAAAGGGGGAGGAGCTGTTTTTT. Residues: CASSSRPKGEELFF.

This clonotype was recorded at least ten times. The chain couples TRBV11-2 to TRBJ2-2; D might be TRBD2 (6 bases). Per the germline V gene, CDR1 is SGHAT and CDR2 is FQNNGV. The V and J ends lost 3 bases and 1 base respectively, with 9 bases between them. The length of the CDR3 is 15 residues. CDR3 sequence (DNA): TGTGCCAGCAGCTTCGGGGGTCGGAACACCGGGGAGCTGTTTTTT. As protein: CASSFGGRNTGELFF.

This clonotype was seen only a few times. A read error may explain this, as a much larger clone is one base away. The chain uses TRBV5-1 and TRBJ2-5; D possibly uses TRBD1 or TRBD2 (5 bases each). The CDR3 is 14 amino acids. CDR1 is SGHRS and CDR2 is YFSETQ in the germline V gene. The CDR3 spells CASSLVGDEETKYF. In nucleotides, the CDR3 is TGCGCCAGCAGCTTGGTGGGGGACGAGGAGACCAAGTACTTC.

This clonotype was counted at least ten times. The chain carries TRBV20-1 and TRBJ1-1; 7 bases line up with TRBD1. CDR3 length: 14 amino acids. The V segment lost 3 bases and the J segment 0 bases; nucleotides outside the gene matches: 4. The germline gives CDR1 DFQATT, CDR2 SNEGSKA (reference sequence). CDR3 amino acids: CSARGQLMNTEAFF. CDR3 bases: TGCAGTGCTAGGGGACAGCTAATGAACACTGAAGCTTTCTTT.

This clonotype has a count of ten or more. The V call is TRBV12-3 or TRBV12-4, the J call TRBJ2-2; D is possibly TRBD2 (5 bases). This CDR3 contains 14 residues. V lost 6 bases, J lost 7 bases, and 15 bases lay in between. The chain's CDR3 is CASRPLASGGELFF. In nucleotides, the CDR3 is TGTGCCAGCAGACCCCTAGCATCTGGCGGGGAGCTGTTTTTT.

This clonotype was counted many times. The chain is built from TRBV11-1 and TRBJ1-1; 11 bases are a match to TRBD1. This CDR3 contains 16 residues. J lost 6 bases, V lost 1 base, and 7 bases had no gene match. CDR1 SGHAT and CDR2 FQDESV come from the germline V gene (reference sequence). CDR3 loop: CASSLVSGQGAPEAFF. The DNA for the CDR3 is TGTGCCAGCAGCTTAGTATCCGGACAGGGGGCCCCTGAAGCTTTCTTT.

This CDR3 is CASSQAPGRSNQPQHF. The CDR3 DNA reads as TGTGCCAGCAGCCAAGCCCCGGGACGGAGCAATCAGCCCCAGCATTTT. This chain connects TRBV3-1 to TRBJ1-5; possibly TRBD1 for D (5 bases). V gave up 1 base and J gave up 1 base, with 11 bases separating them. There are 16 residues in the CDR3. Looked up from germline, CDR1 is LGHDT and CDR2 is YNNKEL (reference sequence).

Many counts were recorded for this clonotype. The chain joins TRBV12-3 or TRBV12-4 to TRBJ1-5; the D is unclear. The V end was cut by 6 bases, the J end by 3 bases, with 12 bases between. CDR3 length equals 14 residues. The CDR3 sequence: CASRPGQINQPQHF. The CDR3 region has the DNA TGTGCCAGCAGGCCGGGCCAGATCAATCAGCCCCAGCATTTT.

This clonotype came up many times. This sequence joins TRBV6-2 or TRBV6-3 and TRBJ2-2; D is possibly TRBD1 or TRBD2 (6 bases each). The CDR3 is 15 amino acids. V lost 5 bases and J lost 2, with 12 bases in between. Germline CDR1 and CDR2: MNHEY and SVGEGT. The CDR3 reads CASSLRGANTGELFF. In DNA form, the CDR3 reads TGTGCCAGCAGTCTGAGGGGGGCTAACACCGGGGAGCTGTTTTTT.

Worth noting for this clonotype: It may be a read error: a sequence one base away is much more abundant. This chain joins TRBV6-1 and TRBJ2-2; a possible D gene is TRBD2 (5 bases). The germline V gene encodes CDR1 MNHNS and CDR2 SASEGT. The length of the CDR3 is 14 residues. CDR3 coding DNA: TGTGCCAGCAGTGGAACAGCTTTCACCGGGGAGCTGTGTTTT. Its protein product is CASSGTAFTGELCF.

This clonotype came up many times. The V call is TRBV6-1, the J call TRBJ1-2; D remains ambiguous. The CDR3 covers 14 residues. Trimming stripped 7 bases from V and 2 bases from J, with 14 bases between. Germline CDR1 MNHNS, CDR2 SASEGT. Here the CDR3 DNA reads TGTGCCAGCACCCAGCGCGGCAACAACTATGGCTACACCTTC. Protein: CASTQRGNNYGYTF.